This is a list of T cell receptor beta chains from one sample in a study of shared clonotypes between healthy human individuals. Repertoires were generated with immunoSEQ multiplex PCR, while TCRdb's copy carries only in-frame clones and drops some. The sample lists approximately 640,000 clones, 60% to 80% occurring once. Sequencing was performed on memory CD4+ T cells sorted from blood. Receptors were obtained from a woman aged 25-40 years in good health. Each CDR3 is given with its conserved first and last residue. The D gene is left open where the match is weak. The size of a clone is reported for some rows only, either as once, few or many, or as a class for expanded clones.

D gene	clone size	V gene	J gene	CDR3 DNA	CDR3 protein
-	-	TRBV28	TRBJ2-7	TGTGCCAGCAGTTTTCCAGCTAGGGGTTCCTCCTACGAGCAGTACTTC	CASSFPARGSSYEQYF
TRBD2	-	TRBV9	TRBJ2-3	TGTGCCAGCAGCTCCAGACTAGCGGGTACGCAGTATTTT	CASSSRLAGTQYF
-	-	TRBV29-1	TRBJ2-3	TGCAGCGTTTTGTCTAGCGCTACAGATACGCAGTATTTT	CSVLSSATDTQYF
TRBD2	many	TRBV19	TRBJ2-7	TGTGCCAGTAGTATAGACGGACTAGCGGGAACCTACGAGCAGTACTTC	CASSIDGLAGTYEQYF
TRBD2	-	TRBV27	TRBJ2-7	TGTGCCAGCAGTTTCGGGACTAGCGGTGAGCAGTACTTC	CASSFGTSGEQYF
TRBD2	-	TRBV11-3	TRBJ2-1	TGTGCCAGCAGCTCCGGACTAGCATACAATGAGCAGTTCTTC	CASSSGLAYNEQFF
TRBD1	-	TRBV5-1	TRBJ2-5	TGCGCCAGCAGCCCCCGGGACAGGTCGACTAGACAAGAGACCCAGTACTTC	CASSPRDRSTRQETQYF
TRBD2	-	TRBV28	TRBJ2-7	TGTGCCAGCTCGGGGGGGGCAGCGGGAACCTACGAGCAGTACTTC	CASSGGAAGTYEQYF
-	-	TRBV6-5	TRBJ2-3	TGTGCCAGCAGTTACCCTTTGGGGGACTGCACATATACGCAGTATTTT	CASSYPLGDCTYTQYF
-	-	TRBV11-2	TRBJ2-6	TGTGCCAGCAGCTTAGGTATAGCAGTAGAAACTGGGGCCAACGTCCTGACTTTC	CASSLGIAVETGANVLTF
TRBD2	-	TRBV29-1	TRBJ2-5	TGCAGCGTTGCTACCGGGACTAGCGGGAGTCGAGAGACCCAGTACTTC	CSVATGTSGSRETQYF
-	-	TRBV20-1	TRBJ1-2	TGCAGTGCTACCACAACGTATGGCTACACCTTC	CSATTTYGYTF
TRBD2	few	TRBV2	TRBJ2-7	TGTGCCAGCAGAACTAGCGGGGCCCCGGGGGAGCAGTACTTC	CASRTSGAPGEQYF
-	-	TRBV11-2	TRBJ2-2	TGTGCCAGCAGCTCTGTACAGGGCCCCACCGGGGAGCTGTTTTTT	CASSSVQGPTGELFF
-	-	TRBV27	TRBJ2-1	TGTGCCAGCAGACGAGGGGACTCCTCATGGGGTGAGCAGTTCTTC	CASRRGDSSWGEQFF
-	-	TRBV2	TRBJ2-7	TGTGCCAGTAATTCGGACGGTTCCGGGGTACAGTACTTC	CASNSDGSGVQYF
-	-	TRBV2	TRBJ2-7	TGTGCCTCCCGGGGTAACACCATGAACTACGAGCAGTACTTC	CASRGNTMNYEQYF
-	-	TRBV7-7	TRBJ2-5	TGTGCCAGCAGCTCATACAGGGTCGGAGAGACCCAGTACTTC	CASSSYRVGETQYF
TRBD1	once	TRBV7-6	TRBJ2-7	TGTGCCAGTTCGGACAGGGGGCCTAGCGAGCAGTACTTC	CASSDRGPSEQYF
-	many	TRBV6-5	TRBJ2-2	TGTGCCACCTCGGTTCTTTTGACCGGGGAGCTGTTTTTT	CATSVLLTGELFF
-	-	TRBV28	TRBJ1-2	TGTGCCAGCAGTCTACAGGGTAATGGCTACACCTTC	CASSLQGNGYTF
-	-	TRBV6-1	TRBJ2-4	TGTGCCAGCACCAGAGGGGCAGTAGCCAAAAACATTCAGTACTTC	CASTRGAVAKNIQYF
-	-	TRBV2	TRBJ2-7	TGTGCCAGCAGTAATCAACTGACACCTACCTACGAGCAGTACTTC	CASSNQLTPTYEQYF
TRBD2	-	TRBV5-1	TRBJ2-1	TGCGCCAGCAGTCGAGCCCTAGCGGGAGTCATCGATGAGCAGTTCTTC	CASSRALAGVIDEQFF
TRBD2	-	TRBV19	TRBJ2-1	TGTGCCAGTTGTGGGACTACCTACAATGAGCAGTTCTTC	CASCGTTYNEQFF
-	once	TRBV6-1	TRBJ1-2	TGTGCCAGCAGTGAAGAGCAGGGAATTAGCTATGGCTACACCTTC	CASSEEQGISYGYTF
-	-	TRBV28	TRBJ1-2	TGTGCCAGCAGTTCCTCCAGGGTGGGAGGCTACACCTTC	CASSSSRVGGYTF
-	-	TRBV29-1	TRBJ2-3	TGCAGCGTCGCCGACACTACTAGCACAGATACGCAGTATTTT	CSVADTTSTDTQYF
TRBD2	-	TRBV7-7	TRBJ2-5	TGTGCCAGCAGCTCCCGACTAGCGGGAGAGACCCAGTACTTC	CASSSRLAGETQYF
-	once	TRBV2	TRBJ2-3	TGTGCCAGCAAAATGCCGGGTACCGTGGATACGCAGTATTTT	CASKMPGTVDTQYF
-	-	TRBV29-1	TRBJ2-1	TGCAGCGCCAATCAAAACACGGGGAATGAGCAGTTCTTC	CSANQNTGNEQFF
-	-	TRBV6-1	TRBJ2-2	TGTGCCAGCAGTGAAGCCTCAGAGCGGGTAAACACCGGGGAGCTGTTTTTT	CASSEASERVNTGELFF
-	-	TRBV7-3	TRBJ2-7	TGTGCCAGCAGCTTACGGGGGAACCCCTCGAGCGAGCAGTACTTC	CASSLRGNPSSEQYF
TRBD2	-	TRBV9	TRBJ2-5	TGTGCCAGCAGCGCTCAAGCGGGAGTGGGGGAGACCCAGTACTTC	CASSAQAGVGETQYF
TRBD2	-	TRBV5-1	TRBJ2-2	TGCGCCAGCAGCTATACTAGCGGGGGCAACACCGGGGAGCTGTTTTTT	CASSYTSGGNTGELFF
-	-	TRBV28	TRBJ2-7	TGTGCCAGCACCCTATCGGGCAGGGACGAGCAGTACTTC	CASTLSGRDEQYF
-	-	TRBV2	TRBJ1-3	TGTGCCAGCAGACCTGACACCATTGGAAACACCATATATTTT	CASRPDTIGNTIYF
TRBD1	-	TRBV4-1	TRBJ2-3	TGCGCCAGCAGCCTCCCGGGACAGGGTGCAGATACGCAGTATTTT	CASSLPGQGADTQYF
-	few	TRBV19	TRBJ2-2	TGTGCCAGCTCCGCCTACGGGGAGCTGTTTTTT	CASSAYGELFF
TRBD2	few	TRBV28	TRBJ2-7	TGTGCCAGCAGTTTACCCGGGACTAGCGGGAAGAGGCTCACCTACGAGCAGTACTTC	CASSLPGTSGKRLTYEQYF
TRBD2	-	TRBV7-9	TRBJ2-7	TGTGCCAGCAGCTCTCTCCCGGCGGGAGAGGGCGAGCAGTACTTC	CASSSLPAGEGEQYF
TRBD2	-	TRBV6-5	TRBJ2-7	TGTGCCAGCAGTTACTCAGGAGGAGCGGGATACGAGCAGTACTTC	CASSYSGGAGYEQYF
-	-	TRBV28	TRBJ2-7	TGTGCCAGCAGTTACCCCAAACGACATTACGAGCAGTACTTC	CASSYPKRHYEQYF
-	-	TRBV15	TRBJ2-2	TGTGCCACCAGCAGAGAAGTTGGGAACGCGAACACCGGGGAGCTGTTTTTT	CATSREVGNANTGELFF
-	-	TRBV7-7	TRBJ2-4	TGTGCCAGCAGCTTAGACAGGAGTGGGGCCAAAAACATTCAGTACTTC	CASSLDRSGAKNIQYF
TRBD1	-	TRBV5-4	TRBJ1-1	TGTGCCAGCAGCTCATCTTCCGGGACAGTGAACACTGAAGCTTTCTTT	CASSSSSGTVNTEAFF
TRBD2	-	TRBV7-8	TRBJ2-5	TGTGCCAGCAGCCCAGGACTAGCGGGAGGGCAAGAGACCCAGTACTTC	CASSPGLAGGQETQYF
TRBD1	-	TRBV6-6	TRBJ2-5	TGTGCCAGCAGTCGAGACAGGGGACAAGAGACCCAGTACTTC	CASSRDRGQETQYF
-	-	TRBV28	TRBJ2-7	TGTGCCAGCAGTTTATACCTTCTACCCTACGAGCAGTACTTC	CASSLYLLPYEQYF
-	-	TRBV5-1	TRBJ2-5	TGCGCCAGCAGCCCAAGACTAGATGGGGAGACCCAGTACTTC	CASSPRLDGETQYF
-	-	TRBV15	TRBJ2-2	TGTGCCACCAGCACACAGGGTATGACCGGGGAGCTGTTTTTT	CATSTQGMTGELFF
TRBD1	-	TRBV2	TRBJ1-3	TGTGCCAGCTTAGGACAGGGGCTCTCTGGAAACACCATATATTTT	CASLGQGLSGNTIYF